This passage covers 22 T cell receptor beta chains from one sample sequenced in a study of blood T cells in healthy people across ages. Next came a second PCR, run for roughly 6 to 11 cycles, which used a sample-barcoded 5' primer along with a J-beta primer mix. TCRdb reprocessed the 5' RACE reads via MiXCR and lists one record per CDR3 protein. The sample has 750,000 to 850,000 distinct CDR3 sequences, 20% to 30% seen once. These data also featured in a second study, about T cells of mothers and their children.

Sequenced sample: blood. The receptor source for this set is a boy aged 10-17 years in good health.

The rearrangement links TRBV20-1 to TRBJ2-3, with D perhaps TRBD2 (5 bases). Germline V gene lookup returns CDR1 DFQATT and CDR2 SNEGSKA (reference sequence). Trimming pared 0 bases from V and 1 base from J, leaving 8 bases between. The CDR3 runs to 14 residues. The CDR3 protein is CSAREGSGTDTQYF. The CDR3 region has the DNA TGCAGTGCTAGAGAGGGTAGCGGCACAGATACGCAGTATTTT.

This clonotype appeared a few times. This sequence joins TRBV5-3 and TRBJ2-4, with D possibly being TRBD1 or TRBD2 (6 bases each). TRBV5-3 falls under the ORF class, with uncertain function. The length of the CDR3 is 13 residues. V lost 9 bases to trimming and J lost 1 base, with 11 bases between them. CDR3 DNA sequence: TGTGCCAACAGGGAGGTCGCCAAAAACATTCAGTACTTC. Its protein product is CANREVAKNIQYF.

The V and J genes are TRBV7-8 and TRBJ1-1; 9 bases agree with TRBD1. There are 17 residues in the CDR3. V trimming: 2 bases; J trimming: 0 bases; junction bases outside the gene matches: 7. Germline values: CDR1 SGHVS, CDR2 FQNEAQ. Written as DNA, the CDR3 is TGTGCCAGCAGCTTAAAATGGGGACAGGGAATGAACACTGAAGCTTTCTTT. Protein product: CASSLKWGQGMNTEAFF.

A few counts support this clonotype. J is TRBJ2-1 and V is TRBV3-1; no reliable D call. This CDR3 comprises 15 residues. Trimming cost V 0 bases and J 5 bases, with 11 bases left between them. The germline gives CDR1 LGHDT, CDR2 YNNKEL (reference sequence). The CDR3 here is CASSQDQYQDNEQFF. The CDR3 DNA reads TGTGCCAGCAGCCAAGATCAGTATCAGGACAATGAGCAGTTCTTC.

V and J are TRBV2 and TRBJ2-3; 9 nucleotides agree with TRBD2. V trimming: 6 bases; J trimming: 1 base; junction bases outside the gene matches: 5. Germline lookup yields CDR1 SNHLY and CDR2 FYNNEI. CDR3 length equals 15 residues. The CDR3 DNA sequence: TGTGCCAGCAGCAGGGAGCGGGGGGGCACAGATACGCAGTATTTT. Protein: CASSRERGGTDTQYF.

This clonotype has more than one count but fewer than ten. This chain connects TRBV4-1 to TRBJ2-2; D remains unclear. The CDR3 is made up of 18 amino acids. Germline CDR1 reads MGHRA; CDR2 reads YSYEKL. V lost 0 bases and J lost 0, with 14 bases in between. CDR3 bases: TGCGCCAGCAGCCAAGATCTTGTGACACCTCCGAACACCGGGGAGCTGTTTTTT. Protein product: CASSQDLVTPPNTGELFF.

In DNA form, the CDR3 reads TGCGCCAGCAGCCAAGTCGACCGGGGGCATGGCTACACCTTC. It codes for CASSQVDRGHGYTF. This chain connects TRBV4-3 to TRBJ1-2; the D gene is possibly TRBD1 (6 bases). Deletions cut 1 base from V and 6 bases from J, with 12 bases between. Germline-derived CDR1 and CDR2 are LGHNA and YSLEER. The CDR3 length is 14 residues.

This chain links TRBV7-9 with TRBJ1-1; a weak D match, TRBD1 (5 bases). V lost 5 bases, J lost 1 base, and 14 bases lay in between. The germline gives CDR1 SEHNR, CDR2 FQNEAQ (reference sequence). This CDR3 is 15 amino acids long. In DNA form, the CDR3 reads TGTGCCAGCAGCCCAGTGACAGCAACGAACACTGAAGCTTTCTTT. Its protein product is CASSPVTATNTEAFF.

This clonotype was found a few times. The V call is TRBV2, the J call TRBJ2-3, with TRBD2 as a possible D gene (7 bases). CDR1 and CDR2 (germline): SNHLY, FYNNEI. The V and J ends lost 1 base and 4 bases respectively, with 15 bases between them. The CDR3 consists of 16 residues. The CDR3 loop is CASSEGGGGGADTQYF. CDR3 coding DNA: TGTGCCAGCAGTGAAGGCGGCGGGGGCGGCGCAGATACGCAGTATTTT.

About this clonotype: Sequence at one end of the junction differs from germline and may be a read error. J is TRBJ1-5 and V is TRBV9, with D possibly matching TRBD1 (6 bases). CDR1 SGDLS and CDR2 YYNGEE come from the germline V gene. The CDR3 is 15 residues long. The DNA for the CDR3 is TGTGCCAGCATCGTAGGGGGGGGTAATTCGCAGCCCCAGCATTTT. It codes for CASIVGGGNSQPQHF.

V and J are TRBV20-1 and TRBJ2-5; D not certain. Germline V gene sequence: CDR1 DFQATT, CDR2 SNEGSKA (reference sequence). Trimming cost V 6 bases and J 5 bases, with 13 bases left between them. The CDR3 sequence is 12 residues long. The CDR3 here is CSAHNRLETQYF. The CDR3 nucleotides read TGCAGTGCCCACAACCGGCTGGAGACCCAGTACTTC.

In DNA, the CDR3 is TGCGCCAGCAGCCAAGCGGCCAGGGGGCTCTACGAGCAGTACTTC. Residues: CASSQAARGLYEQYF. The chain links TRBV4-3 to TRBJ2-7; 8 positions agree with TRBD1. Germline V gene lookup returns CDR1 LGHNA and CDR2 YSLEER. This CDR3 spans 15 amino acids. V lost 1 base to trimming and J lost 3 bases; unmatched junction nucleotides: 5.

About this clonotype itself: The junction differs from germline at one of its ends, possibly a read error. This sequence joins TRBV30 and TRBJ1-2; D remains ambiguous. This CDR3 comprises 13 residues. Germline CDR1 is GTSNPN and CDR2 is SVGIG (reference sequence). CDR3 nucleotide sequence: TGTGCCTGGAGGCAAGGAAGTAACTATGGTTACACCTTC. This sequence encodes CAWRQGSNYGYTF.

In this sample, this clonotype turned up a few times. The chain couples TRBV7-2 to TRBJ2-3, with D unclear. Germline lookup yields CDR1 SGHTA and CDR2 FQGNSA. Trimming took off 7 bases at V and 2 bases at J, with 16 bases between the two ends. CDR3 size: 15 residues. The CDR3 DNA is TGTGCCAGCACCAGAGGATCATCCCCCACAGATACGCAGTATTTT. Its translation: CASTRGSSPTDTQYF.

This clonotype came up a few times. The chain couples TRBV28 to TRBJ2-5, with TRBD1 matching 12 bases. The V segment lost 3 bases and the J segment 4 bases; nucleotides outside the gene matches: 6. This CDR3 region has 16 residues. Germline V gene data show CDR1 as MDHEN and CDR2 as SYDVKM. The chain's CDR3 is CASSFSGTGGGETQYF. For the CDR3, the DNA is TGTGCCAGCAGTTTTTCCGGGACAGGGGGCGGAGAGACCCAGTACTTC.

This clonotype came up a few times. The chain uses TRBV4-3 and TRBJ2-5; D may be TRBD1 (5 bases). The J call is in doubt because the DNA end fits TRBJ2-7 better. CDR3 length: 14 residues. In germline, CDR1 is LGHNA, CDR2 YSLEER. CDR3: CASSQETVGDEQYF. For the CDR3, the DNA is TGCGCCAGCAGCCAAGAGACAGTTGGGGACGAGCAGTACTTC.

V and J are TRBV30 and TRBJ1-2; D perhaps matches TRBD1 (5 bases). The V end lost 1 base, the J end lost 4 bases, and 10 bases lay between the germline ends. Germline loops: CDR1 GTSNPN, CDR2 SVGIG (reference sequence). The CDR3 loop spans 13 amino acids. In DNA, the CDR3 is TGTGCCTGGAGTGGACAGACCTCCTATGGCTACACCTTC. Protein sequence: CAWSGQTSYGYTF.

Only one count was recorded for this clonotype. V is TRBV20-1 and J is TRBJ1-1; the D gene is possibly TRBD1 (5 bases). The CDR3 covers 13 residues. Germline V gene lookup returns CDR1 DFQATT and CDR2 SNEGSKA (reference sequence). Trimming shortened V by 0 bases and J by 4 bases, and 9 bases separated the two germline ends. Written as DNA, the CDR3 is TGCAGTGCTAGAGATTCGAGGGGCACTGAAGCTTTCTTT. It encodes CSARDSRGTEAFF.

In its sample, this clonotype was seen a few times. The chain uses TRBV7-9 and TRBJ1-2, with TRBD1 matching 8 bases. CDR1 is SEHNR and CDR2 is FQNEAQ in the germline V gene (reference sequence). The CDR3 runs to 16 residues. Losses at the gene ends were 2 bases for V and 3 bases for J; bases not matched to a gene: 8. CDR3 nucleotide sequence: TGTGCCAGCAGCTTAACGGTGACAGGGGACGACTATGGCTACACCTTC. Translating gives CASSLTVTGDDYGYTF.

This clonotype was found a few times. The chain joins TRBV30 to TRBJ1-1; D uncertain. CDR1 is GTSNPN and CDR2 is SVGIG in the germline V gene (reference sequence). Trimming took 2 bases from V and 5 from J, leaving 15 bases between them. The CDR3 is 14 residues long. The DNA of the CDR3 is TGTGCCTGGAGTTTGTACACGGGGTATACTGAAGCTTTCTTT. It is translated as CAWSLYTGYTEAFF.

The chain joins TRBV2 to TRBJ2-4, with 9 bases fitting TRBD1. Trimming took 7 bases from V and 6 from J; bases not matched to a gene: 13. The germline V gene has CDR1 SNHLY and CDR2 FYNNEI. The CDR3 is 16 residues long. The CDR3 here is CASTSPGQGGGNIQYF. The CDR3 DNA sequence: TGTGCCAGCACCAGTCCGGGACAGGGCGGAGGAAACATTCAGTACTTC.

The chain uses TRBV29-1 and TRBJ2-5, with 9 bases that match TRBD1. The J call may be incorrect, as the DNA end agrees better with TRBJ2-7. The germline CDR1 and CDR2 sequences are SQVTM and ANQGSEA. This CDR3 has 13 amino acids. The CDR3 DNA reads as TGCAGCGCTCGGGACAGGGTTACCTACGAGCAGTACTTC. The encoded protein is CSARDRVTYEQYF.